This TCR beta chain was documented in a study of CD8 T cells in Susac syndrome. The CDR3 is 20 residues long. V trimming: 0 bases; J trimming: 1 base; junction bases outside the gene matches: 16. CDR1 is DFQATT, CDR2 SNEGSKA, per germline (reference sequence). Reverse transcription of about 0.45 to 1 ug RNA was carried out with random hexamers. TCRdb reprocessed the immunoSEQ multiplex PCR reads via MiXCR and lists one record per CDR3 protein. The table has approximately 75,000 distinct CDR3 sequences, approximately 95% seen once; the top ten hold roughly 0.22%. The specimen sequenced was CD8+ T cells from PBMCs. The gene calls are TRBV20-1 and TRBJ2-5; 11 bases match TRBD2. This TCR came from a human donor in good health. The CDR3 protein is CSARDPWGVLAGGLQETQYF. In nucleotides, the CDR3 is TGCAGTGCTAGAGATCCGTGGGGAGTCCTAGCGGGGGGCCTCCAAGAGACCCAGTACTTC.